Following are 22 T cell receptor beta chains from one sample sequenced in a study of T cells in Graves' hyperthyroidism and ophthalmopathy. The source material, RNA transcripts, was used to amplify TCR beta CDR3 regions. The study used the HTBI primer set for a first-round RT-PCR of the TCR CDR3. MiXCR, run by TCRdb on the multiplex PCR reads, gives a single entry per CDR3 protein. The sample records approximately 370,000 distinct CDR3 sequences, approximately 17% being singletons. The material sequenced was blood. These TCRs come from a woman in her twenties or thirties with Graves' hyperthyroidism that later progressed to Graves' ophthalmopathy.

This clonotype was seen ten or more times. The V gene is TRBV3-1, the J gene TRBJ2-1; 11 bases align to TRBD2. Per the germline V gene, CDR1 is LGHDT and CDR2 is YNNKEL (reference sequence). With 3 bases clipped from V and 6 bases from J, the junction kept 13 bases outside the gene matches. The CDR3 totals 18 residues. The CDR3: CASSHLAGGRLGTNEQFF. The CDR3 DNA reads as TGTGCCAGCAGCCACCTAGCGGGGGGCCGTTTGGGGACCAATGAGCAGTTCTTC.

The CDR3 here is CASSLSRNEKLFF. The CDR3 coding sequence is TGTGCCAGCAGTTTATCTCGAAATGAAAAACTGTTTTTT. The V call is TRBV2, the J call TRBJ1-4; D uncertain. The CDR3 length is 13 residues. V shed 5 bases and J shed 5 bases, with 9 bases lying between them. Per germline, CDR1 SNHLY and CDR2 FYNNEI.

CDR3 bases: TGTGCCAGCAGCCAAAGACTGGACAGGTTGGGTGAGCAGTTCTTC. Translating gives CASSQRLDRLGEQFF. The chain is built from TRBV3-1 and TRBJ2-1; TRBD1 agrees at 7 bases. This CDR3 is 15 amino acids long. Germline lookup yields CDR1 LGHDT and CDR2 YNNKEL (reference sequence). V gave up 2 bases and J gave up 9 bases; unmatched junction bases: 10.

This clonotype occurred a few times. This chain links TRBV7-9 with TRBJ1-6, with unresolved D. This CDR3 contains 14 residues. Trimming took off 5 bases at V and 8 bases at J, with 13 bases between the two ends. Per germline, CDR1 SEHNR and CDR2 FQNEAQ (reference sequence). The CDR3 sequence is CASSPPVSDSPLHF. The DNA for the CDR3 is TGTGCCAGCAGCCCCCCAGTCAGCGATTCACCCCTCCACTTT. Full variable domain (outside the CDR3, taken from reference TRBV7-9 and TRBJ1-6): DTGVSQNPRHKITKRGQNVTFRCDPISEHNRLYWYRQTLGQGPEFLTYFQNEAQLEKSRLLSDRFSAERPKGSFSTLEIQRTEQGDSAMYLCASSPPVSDSPLHFGNGTRLTVT.

The chain couples TRBV5-5 to TRBJ2-1; 9 nucleotides agree with TRBD2. Germline values: CDR1 SGHKS, CDR2 YYEKEE (reference sequence). The trim removed 5 bases at V and 8 bases at J, leaving 8 bases unmatched. The CDR3 length is 14 residues. The CDR3 DNA is TGTGCCAGCAGAGGCGGGGGGGCTATCTATGAGCAGTTCTTC. It codes for CASRGGGAIYEQFF.

This clonotype was counted many times. The chain employs TRBV11-2 and TRBJ2-1, with 11 bases lining up with TRBD1. Germline assignment: CDR1 SGHAT and CDR2 FQNNGV. J was trimmed by 5 bases and V by 1 base; bases with no gene match: 16. The CDR3 totals 20 residues. CDR3 in amino acids: CASSLALTLGTGGDHNEQFF. The DNA of the CDR3 is TGTGCCAGCAGCTTAGCCCTCACCCTCGGGACAGGGGGAGACCACAATGAGCAGTTCTTC. The whole variable domain, remainder taken from reference TRBV11-2 and TRBJ2-1, is EAGVAQSPRYKIIEKRQSVAFWCNPISGHATLYWYQQILGQGPKLLIQFQNNGVVDDSQLPKDRFSAERLKGVDSTLKIQPAKLEDSAVYLCASSLALTLGTGGDHNEQFFGPGTRLTVL.

This clonotype was recorded at least ten times. The chain uses TRBV6-1 and TRBJ2-1; no reliable D call. The V end was cut by 1 base, the J end by 5 bases, with 6 bases between. The CDR3 covers 13 residues. Germline-derived CDR1 and CDR2 are MNHNS and SASEGT. DNA for the CDR3: TGTGCCAGCAGTGAAGTACAACACAATGAGCAGTTCTTC. Amino acid sequence: CASSEVQHNEQFF.

This clonotype was found many times. This chain joins TRBV28 and TRBJ1-2, with D unclear. The CDR3 is made up of 14 amino acids. Between the trimmed V and J ends, which lost 6 bases and 2 bases, there was a span of 13 bases. Germline lookup yields CDR1 MDHEN and CDR2 SYDVKM. CDR3 sequence (DNA): TGTGCCAGCAGCTCGCCTTCGCGGAACTATGGCTACACCTTC. This codes for CASSSPSRNYGYTF.

The table lists this clonotype with many counts. The gene calls are TRBV12-3 or TRBV12-4 and TRBJ2-1; D is perhaps TRBD1 or TRBD2 (6 bases each). V lost 3 bases and J lost 0, with 12 bases in between. The CDR3 sequence is 16 residues long. The CDR3 coding sequence is TGTGCCAGCAGTTTTGGGGGGCGAAGCTCCTACAATGAGCAGTTCTTC. It is translated as CASSFGGRSSYNEQFF.

V gene TRBV5-1 combines with J gene TRBJ2-5, with a tentative D call TRBD1 (7 bases). The germline gives CDR1 SGHRS, CDR2 YFSETQ. This CDR3 has 15 amino acids. V lost 0 bases, J lost 3 bases, and 12 bases lay in between. The DNA of the CDR3 is TGCGCCAGCAGCTTGGGACTAGGGGGCGAAGAGACCCAGTACTTC. Residues: CASSLGLGGEETQYF.

This clonotype was seen at least ten times. A read error may produce the germline difference seen at one junction end. This chain links TRBV5-1 with TRBJ1-1; D is uncertain. Looked up from germline, CDR1 is SGHRS and CDR2 is YFSETQ. The length of the CDR3 is 13 residues. The DNA for the CDR3 is TGTGCCAGCAGTTTAGGCGTGAACACTGAAGCTTTCTTT. This gives the protein CASSLGVNTEAFF.

The rearrangement uses TRBV12-3 or TRBV12-4 and TRBJ2-5; tentative D call: TRBD2 (7 bases). This CDR3 has 15 amino acids. V was shortened by 0 bases and J by 1 base, with 9 bases between the two germline ends. CDR3 sequence reads: CASSLAGGGQETQYF. Written as DNA, the CDR3 is TGTGCCAGCAGTTTAGCGGGAGGGGGCCAAGAGACCCAGTACTTC.

This clonotype was seen repeatedly, ten times or more. The chain employs TRBV29-1 and TRBJ2-7; D unresolved. Trimming removed 4 bases at V and 3 bases at J, with 10 bases between. Germline values: CDR1 SQVTM, CDR2 ANQGSEA. The CDR3 has 12 amino acids. The CDR3, as DNA: TGCAGCGTTGGTCTTGGCGGCTACGAGCAGTACTTC. Its translation: CSVGLGGYEQYF.

The table lists this clonotype with a few counts. CDR3 in amino acids: CASSSQHGTDQRLYTGELFF. CDR3 DNA: TGTGCCAGCAGCTCGCAACACGGGACTGACCAACGTCTGTACACCGGGGAGCTGTTTTTT. The rearrangement links TRBV7-4 to TRBJ2-2; maybe TRBD2 (6 bases). The CDR3 totals 20 residues. With 4 bases removed from V and 3 bases from J, the gap between germline ends came to 27 bases. Germline loops: CDR1 SGHVT, CDR2 SQSDAQ.

The rearrangement uses TRBV6-2 or TRBV6-3 and TRBJ2-7; D unclear. The CDR3 is made up of 17 amino acids. V gave up 2 bases and J gave up 2 bases, with 19 bases separating them. The germline V gene has CDR1 MNHEY and CDR2 SVGEGT. The CDR3 reads CASSYTPIAGTTYEQYF. CDR3 nucleotide sequence: TGTGCCAGCAGTTACACCCCCATTGCAGGAACCACCTACGAGCAGTACTTC.

This chain joins TRBV12-3 or TRBV12-4 and TRBJ1-2, with 7 bases identical to TRBD1. The CDR3 has 14 amino acids. V shed 1 base and J 4 bases; nucleotides not matched to a gene: 3. The CDR3 reads CASSLGDRAYGYTF. The CDR3 DNA is TGTGCCAGCAGTTTAGGCGACAGGGCCTATGGCTACACCTTC.

This clonotype was counted a single time. V usage is TRBV5-1 and J usage is TRBJ2-7, with a tentative D call TRBD1 (5 bases). V gave up 2 bases and J gave up 6 bases, with 18 bases separating them. The CDR3 runs 15 residues. Germline V CDR1 and CDR2: SGHRS, YFSETQ. The DNA for the CDR3 is TGCGCCAGCAGCTTCGAGACAGTCACTCTCTCCGAGCAGTACTTC. Encoded protein: CASSFETVTLSEQYF.

This clonotype was observed at least ten times. The CDR3: CASSASGNLVGQFF. In DNA form, the CDR3 reads TGCGCCAGCAGCGCCAGCGGGAATCTCGTTGGGCAGTTCTTC. The chain employs TRBV5-1 and TRBJ2-1; the match to TRBD2 covers 7 bases. V lost 4 bases, J lost 12 bases, and 13 bases stayed unmatched. The CDR3 extends over 14 amino acids. Looked up from germline, CDR1 is SGHRS and CDR2 is YFSETQ.

This clonotype was seen many times. The V gene is TRBV12-3 or TRBV12-4, the J gene TRBJ1-2; no clear D gene. V lost 6 bases, J lost 0 bases, and 11 bases lay in between. The CDR3 is 14 residues long. This chain's CDR3 is CASSPLSTNYGYTF. The DNA of the CDR3 is TGTGCCAGCAGCCCTCTAAGTACTAACTATGGCTACACCTTC.

This clonotype was recorded at least ten times. This chain uses TRBV29-1 with TRBJ2-3; 9 nucleotides align to TRBD2. Germline-derived CDR1 and CDR2 are SQVTM and ANQGSEA. This CDR3 is 14 amino acids long. The junction had 4 bases not matched to a gene; V was cut back by 5 bases and J by 1 base. CDR3 loop: CSVLAGAGTDTQYF. The CDR3 DNA reads TGCAGCGTTTTAGCGGGAGCGGGCACAGATACGCAGTATTTT.

The chain uses TRBV12-3 or TRBV12-4 and TRBJ2-7; D might be TRBD2 (5 bases). The CDR3 sequence is 12 residues long. Trimming shortened V by 7 bases and J by 3 bases, and 10 bases separated the two germline ends. As DNA, the CDR3 is TGTGCCAGCACCCGGACTCTCTACGAGCAGTACTTC. This sequence encodes CASTRTLYEQYF.

This clonotype was counted many times. The rearrangement uses TRBV7-8 and TRBJ1-1, with unresolved D. Germline V gene sequence: CDR1 SGHVS, CDR2 FQNEAQ. V was trimmed by 2 bases and J by 0 bases, leaving 7 bases between them. The CDR3 has 14 residues. CDR3 nucleotides: TGTGCCAGCAGCTTATCCCAAATGAACACTGAAGCTTTCTTT. Amino acid sequence: CASSLSQMNTEAFF.